A single sample is the source of the 27 T cell receptor beta chains below, sequenced in a study of blood T cell repertoires in COVID-19. The repertoire was sequenced with immunoSEQ multiplex PCR; TCRdb's copy has only in-frame clones and lacks some. The profile shows 150,000 to 200,000 clones, approximately 88% of them singletons. Sequenced input: peripheral blood. The receptors originated from a woman in her fifties or sixties with acute or convalescent COVID-19.

The chain recombines TRBV9 with TRBJ2-1; no firm D call. The CDR3 extends over 15 amino acids. Germline values: CDR1 SGDLS, CDR2 YYNGEE. Trimming removed 1 base at V and 0 bases at J, with 8 bases between. CDR3: CASSVYLSSYNEQFF. The DNA for the CDR3 is TGTGCCAGCAGCGTATACCTAAGCTCCTACAATGAGCAGTTCTTC.

The V and J genes are TRBV30 and TRBJ1-4, with 9 nucleotides matching TRBD1. V lost 5 bases to trimming and J lost 6 bases; unmatched junction nucleotides: 7. Germline V gene data show CDR1 as GTSNPN and CDR2 as SVGIG (reference sequence). This CDR3 region has 14 residues. DNA for the CDR3: TGTGCCTGGGGCCCCGGGACAGGGTATGAAAAACTGTTTTTT. Translation: CAWGPGTGYEKLFF.

This chain links TRBV5-6 with TRBJ1-3, with a tentative D call TRBD1 (6 bases). Looked up from germline, CDR1 is SGHDT and CDR2 is YYEEEE. Trimming took off 10 bases at V and 6 bases at J, with 20 bases between the two ends. There are 14 residues in the CDR3. CDR3 protein: CAGRGGNAKNTIYF. The DNA of the CDR3 is TGTGCCGGAAGGGGGGGAAATGCCAAAAACACCATATATTTT.

This clone was recorded once. The chain combines TRBV7-2 with TRBJ1-1; D is uncertain. The CDR3 length is 14 residues. V dropped 5 bases and J dropped 5 bases, with 15 bases sitting between them. Germline CDR1 is SGHTA and CDR2 is FQGNSA. The CDR3 DNA follows: TGTGCCAGCAGCCCCTACAGATCCCGAACTGAAGCTTTCTTT. The encoded protein is CASSPYRSRTEAFF. Based on the CDR3 plus reference TRBV7-2 and TRBJ1-1, the full variable domain is GAGVSQSPSNKVTEKGKDVELRCDPISGHTALYWYRQSLGQGLEFLIYFQGNSAPDKSGLPSDRFSAERTGGSVSTLTIQRTQQEDSAVYLCASSPYRSRTEAFFGQGTRLTVV.

The V and J genes are TRBV27 and TRBJ1-4; D may be TRBD1 (5 bases). Trimming stripped 5 bases from V and 8 bases from J, with 18 bases between. The germline V gene has CDR1 MNHEY and CDR2 SMNVEV (reference sequence). This CDR3 spans 15 amino acids. The DNA for the CDR3 is TGTGCCAGCAGTCCCCGGGACCGGGCGGGAGAAAAACTGTTTTTT. This gives the protein CASSPRDRAGEKLFF.

The chain joins TRBV19 to TRBJ2-3, with 11 positions matching TRBD2. Germline CDR1 LNHDA, CDR2 SQIVND (reference sequence). The trim removed 3 bases at V and 5 bases at J, leaving 4 bases unmatched. This CDR3 comprises 15 residues. CDR3 DNA sequence: TGTGCCAGTAGTATGATAGCGGGAGGGCTAGATACGCAGTATTTT. It codes for CASSMIAGGLDTQYF.

The chain has TRBV5-5 and TRBJ1-6; D remains ambiguous. The V gene's germline CDR1 is SGHKS and CDR2 YYEKEE (reference sequence). Trimming removed 4 bases at V and 5 bases at J, with 7 bases between. This CDR3 region has 13 residues. The CDR3 DNA reads TGTGCCAGCAGCACAATGGATAATTCACCCCTCCACTTT. Its protein product is CASSTMDNSPLHF. Using reference TRBV5-5 and TRBJ1-6 for the parts outside the CDR3, the full variable domain is DAGVTQSPTHLIKTRGQQVTLRCSPISGHKSVSWYQQVLGQGPQFIFQYYEKEERGRGNFPDRFSARQFPNYSSELNVNALLLGDSALYLCASSTMDNSPLHFGNGTRLTVT.

The rearrangement links TRBV7-8 to TRBJ2-1; 12 positions agree with TRBD2. The CDR3 runs to 15 residues. The junction had 3 bases not matched to a gene; V was cut back by 2 bases and J by 7 bases. Germline V gene sequence: CDR1 SGHVS, CDR2 FQNEAQ. The CDR3 DNA reads TGTGCCAGCAGCTTAACTAGCGGGGGGTTGAATGAGCAGTTCTTC. Encoded protein: CASSLTSGGLNEQFF.

In this sample, this clone turned up a few times. Other nucleotide sequences in the sample specify the same CDR3. CDR3 in DNA: TGTGCCAGCAGTTCCCTACAGGGAGTTGTAGGGCCCCAGCATTTT. Its translation is CASSSLQGVVGPQHF. The chain combines TRBV6-5 with TRBJ1-5; tentative D call: TRBD1 (6 bases). This CDR3 has 15 residues. V lost 4 bases to trimming and J lost 9 bases, with 19 bases between them. Germline values: CDR1 MNHEY, CDR2 SVGAGI.

V is TRBV6-6 and J is TRBJ2-1; 11 nucleotides match TRBD1. Germline V gene sequence: CDR1 MNHNY, CDR2 SVGAGI (reference sequence). The CDR3 contains 16 residues. J was trimmed by 8 bases and V by 6 bases; bases with no gene match: 12. This chain's CDR3 is CASRGQGVSGPYEQFF. Written as DNA, the CDR3 is TGTGCCAGCAGGGGACAGGGGGTCTCGGGTCCCTATGAGCAGTTCTTC.

The rearrangement uses TRBV11-3 and TRBJ2-7, with 7 positions matching TRBD1. V was pared by 2 bases and J by 2 bases, with 3 bases of the junction left unmatched. Per the germline V gene, CDR1 is SGHNT and CDR2 is YENEEA. This CDR3 contains 14 residues. The CDR3 here is CASSLPGQPYEQYF. DNA for the CDR3: TGTGCCAGCAGCTTACCGGGACAGCCCTACGAGCAGTACTTC. Filled out from reference TRBV11-3 and TRBJ2-7, the complete variable domain reads EAGVVQSPRYKIIEKKQPVAFWCNPISGHNTLYWYLQNLGQGPELLIRYENEEAVDDSQLPKDRFSAERLKGVDSTLKIQPAELGDSAVYLCASSLPGQPYEQYFGPGTRLTVT.

The J gene is TRBJ2-4, the V gene TRBV19, with 10 bases fitting TRBD1. Germline CDR1 is LNHDA and CDR2 is SQIVND (reference sequence). With 5 bases clipped from V and 0 bases from J, the junction kept 4 bases outside the gene matches. The CDR3 contains 16 residues. The CDR3 nucleotides read TGTGCCAGTAGTCCCGGGACAGGGGAAGCCAAAAACATTCAGTACTTC. Translating it yields CASSPGTGEAKNIQYF.

V is TRBV18 and J is TRBJ1-6; weak D call: TRBD1 (6 bases). The V gene lost 3 bases and the J gene lost 8 bases, with 11 bases spanning the gap. Germline lookup yields CDR1 KGHSH and CDR2 LQKENI. The CDR3 spans 14 residues. The CDR3 loop reads CASSPGQTYSPLHF. CDR3 in DNA: TGTGCCAGCTCACCGGGACAAACCTATTCACCCCTCCACTTT.

CDR3 DNA: TGCGCCAGCAGCTTGTATCCAGACTCCTATGTCTACGAGCAGTACTTC. Residues: CASSLYPDSYVYEQYF. This chain links TRBV5-1 with TRBJ2-7; D is unclear. With 1 base removed from V and 3 bases from J, the gap between germline ends came to 17 bases. CDR1 and CDR2 from the germline V gene are SGHRS and YFSETQ. This CDR3 is built from 16 residues.

The chain is built from TRBV6-1 and TRBJ2-5; the match to TRBD1 covers 12 bases. The CDR3 is 14 residues long. Germline trimming cut 2 bases from V and 7 bases from J; bases unmatched to any gene: 2. Per the germline V gene, CDR1 is MNHNS and CDR2 is SASEGT. The chain's CDR3 is CASSEWDRGPTQYF. The CDR3 DNA reads as TGTGCCAGCAGTGAATGGGACAGGGGGCCGACCCAGTACTTC.

This chain uses TRBV3-1 (or the pseudogene TRBV3-2) with TRBJ2-2; 9 bases match TRBD1. V lost 4 bases, J lost 4 bases, and 19 bases stayed unmatched. The CDR3 has 20 amino acids. Germline V CDR1 and CDR2: LGHDT, YNNKEL (reference sequence). The CDR3 DNA reads TGTGCCAGCAGCCGCCCGTCCTTCTTCTGGACAGGGGATTTCACCGGGGAGCTGTTTTTT. Protein product: CASSRPSFFWTGDFTGELFF.

V gene TRBV30 combines with J gene TRBJ2-2, with TRBD1 matching over 8 bases. Per germline, CDR1 GTSNPN and CDR2 SVGIG (reference sequence). This CDR3 has 16 residues. V shed 3 bases, J shed 3 bases, and the junction held 9 bases outside the gene matches. Here the CDR3 DNA reads TGTGCCTGGAGCGACAGGGGAGCGGCGTACACCGGGGAGCTGTTTTTT. As protein: CAWSDRGAAYTGELFF.

The chain employs TRBV7-9 and TRBJ2-2, with D tentatively TRBD2 (6 bases). CDR3 length: 15 amino acids. The V gene lost 3 bases and the J gene lost 4 bases, with 12 bases spanning the gap. Germline V gene sequence: CDR1 SEHNR, CDR2 FQNEAQ (reference sequence). CDR3 DNA: TGTGCCAGCAGCTTCTGGCAGGGAGGCACCGGGGAGCTGTTTTTT. It specifies CASSFWQGGTGELFF.

The V gene is TRBV6-5, the J gene TRBJ2-1; the match to TRBD1 covers 7 bases. CDR1 is MNHEY, CDR2 SVGAGI, per germline. The CDR3 runs to 15 residues. The junction had 12 bases not matched to a gene; V was cut back by 6 bases and J by 7 bases. CDR3 coding DNA: TGTGCCAGCAGATCCGGGACAGCAGACGGGAATGAGCAGTTCTTC. It translates to CASRSGTADGNEQFF.

The rearrangement joins TRBV5-1 to TRBJ1-1; D is perhaps TRBD1 (6 bases). V was cut by 0 bases and J by 1 base, with 10 bases left in between. This CDR3 has 15 amino acids. Germline V gives CDR1 SGHRS, CDR2 YFSETQ. CDR3 DNA: TGCGCCAGCAGCTTGGTGGGGGCAGGGAACACTGAAGCTTTCTTT. Its protein is CASSLVGAGNTEAFF.

Only a few counts were recorded for this clone. The chain recombines TRBV10-3 with TRBJ1-6; 8 nucleotides line up with TRBD1. The CDR3 sequence is 14 residues long. Germline V lookup: CDR1 ENHRY, CDR2 SYGVKD. Unmatched junction bases numbered 3, after V lost 4 bases and J lost 7 bases. In nucleotides, the CDR3 is TGTGCCATCAGTGGCGGACAGGGAAATTCACCCCTCCACTTT. Encoded protein: CAISGGQGNSPLHF.

The DNA of the CDR3 is TGTGCCAGCAGTGGACAGGAGAACACTGAAGCTTTCTTT. Residues: CASSGQENTEAFF. The gene calls are TRBV12-3 or TRBV12-4 and TRBJ1-1, with TRBD1 matching over 7 bases. The CDR3 totals 13 residues. V gave up 5 bases and J gave up 1 base; unmatched junction bases: 1.

The rearrangement joins TRBV6-5 to TRBJ1-5; TRBD1 might be the D (6 bases). Trimming shortened V by 6 bases and J by 2 bases, and 11 bases separated the two germline ends. This CDR3 comprises 14 residues. Per germline, CDR1 MNHEY and CDR2 SVGAGI. The CDR3 nucleotides read TGTGCCAGCAGGCCCCCAGGGGGCAATCAGCCCCAGCATTTT. As protein: CASRPPGGNQPQHF.

This chain connects TRBV15 to TRBJ1-5; unclear D gene. Deletions cut 5 bases from V and 3 bases from J, with 5 bases between. CDR3 length: 12 amino acids. Germline loops: CDR1 LNHNV, CDR2 YYDKDF (reference sequence). The CDR3 DNA sequence: TGTGCCACCAGCCAGTTCAATCAGCCCCAGCATTTT. This translates into CATSQFNQPQHF.

The chain recombines TRBV7-2 with TRBJ1-6; D is unclear. The germline V gene has CDR1 SGHTA and CDR2 FQGNSA. The V and J ends lost 3 bases and 7 bases respectively, with 7 bases between them. The CDR3 has 13 residues. The CDR3 DNA follows: TGTGCCAGCAGCTTGGTCGGGAATTCACCCCTCCACTTT. Protein: CASSLVGNSPLHF.

The rearrangement links TRBV12-5 to TRBJ1-1; D not certain. The V end was cut by 7 bases, the J end by 3 bases, with 6 bases between. There are 11 residues in the CDR3. CDR1 and CDR2 from the germline V gene are LGHNT and FRNRAP. CDR3 DNA sequence: TGTGCTAGTGTCGTCTACACTGAAGCTTTCTTT. Encoded protein: CASVVYTEAFF.

This clone was detected once. The V gene is TRBV14, the J gene TRBJ2-1; D remains ambiguous. The V and J ends lost 1 base and 2 bases respectively, with 9 bases between them. The germline CDR1 and CDR2 sequences are SGHDN and FVKESK. The CDR3 spans 15 residues. CDR3 protein: CASSQARVTYNEQFF. The CDR3 region has the DNA TGTGCCAGCAGCCAAGCGAGAGTTACCTACAATGAGCAGTTCTTC.